This is a list of T cell receptor beta chains from one sample in a study of identical twins. In TCRdb, the 5' RACE reads were re-called with MiXCR into one record per CDR3 protein. The profile shows 700,000 or so distinct CDR3 sequences, 8.6% of them singletons. These data are also associated with another study on yellow fever vaccine responses in identical twins.

Sequenced material: PBMCs. These receptors all come from a woman in her late teens or twenties in good health. CDR3s include the opening cysteine and the closing phenylalanine or tryptophan. Fields, in order: V gene, J gene, clone size, D gene, CDR3 DNA, CDR3 protein. A D gene is named only where the DNA matches it firmly. Where a row states a size, it is once, few, many or the class of an expanded clone; other rows omit it.

TRBV10-3,TRBJ2-1,-,TRBD2,TGTGCCATCAGGCTAGCGGGAGGGGCCAATGAGCAGTTCTTC,CAIRLAGGANEQFF
TRBV12-3/TRBV12-4,TRBJ2-1,many,-,TGTGCCAGCACTGTACTAGTGTTGGATGAGCAGTTCTTC,CASTVLVLDEQFF
TRBV5-1,TRBJ2-7,-,-,TGCGCCAGCAGCGTATCCCGGGCCCCGGCGGGCGAGCAGTACTTC,CASSVSRAPAGEQYF
TRBV12-3/TRBV12-4,TRBJ2-5,many,TRBD2,TGTGCCAGCAGCCTAATGAGCGGGAGTTCGGGAGAGACCCAGTACTTC,CASSLMSGSSGETQYF
TRBV11-1,TRBJ2-3,few,-,TGTGCCAGCAGCCCGCCCCCCAGGGAGGCTAGCCGAAGCACAGATACGCAGTATTTT,CASSPPPREASRSTDTQYF
TRBV10-1,TRBJ2-2,few,-,TGCGCCAGCAGTGACGGCGGGATCAGCGGGGAGCTGTTTTTT,CASSDGGISGELFF
TRBV19,TRBJ2-3,-,-,TGTGCCAGTAGTGCCAGGGGGGGTCCAGATACGCAGTATTTT,CASSARGGPDTQYF
TRBV24-1,TRBJ2-1,few,-,TGTGCCACCAGTGTGTCAACGTACAATGAGCAGTTCTTC,CATSVSTYNEQFF
TRBV20-1,TRBJ2-2,few,-,TGCAGTGCTAGAGTGTCCCGGGTTACAGGGGAGCTGTTTTTT,CSARVSRVTGELFF
TRBV4-3,TRBJ2-3,few,TRBD1,TGCGCCAGCAGCCAAGTAGGGGGCGGAAATACGCAGTATTTT,CASSQVGGGNTQYF
TRBV6-2/TRBV6-3,TRBJ2-3,-,TRBD2,TGTGCCAGCAGGCTTAGCGGGAGTAGCACAGATACGCAGTATTTT,CASRLSGSSTDTQYF
TRBV7-9,TRBJ2-3,many,-,TGTGCCAGCAGCTTAGCTGCGGGAAATACGCAGTATTTT,CASSLAAGNTQYF
TRBV28,TRBJ2-1,few,-,TGTGCCAGCAGTTTATCCCTAGGGGCCGAGTTCTTC,CASSLSLGAEFF
TRBV3-1,TRBJ1-2,few,TRBD1,TGTGCCAGCAGCCCGGGGACAGGGGGCGTTAACTATGGCTACACCTTC,CASSPGTGGVNYGYTF
TRBV18,TRBJ1-4,-,TRBD1,TGTGCCAGCTCACCGTTAACGGGACAGGTGAATGAAAAACTGTTTTTT,CASSPLTGQVNEKLFF
TRBV25-1,TRBJ2-7,many,-,TGTGCCAGCAGTGACCTAGGGTCCTCCTACGAGCAGTACTTC,CASSDLGSSYEQYF
TRBV2,TRBJ2-5,-,TRBD2,TGTGCCAGCACGGGACTAGGATTAGCGGAGACCCAGTACTTC,CASTGLGLAETQYF
TRBV6-1,TRBJ2-7,few,-,TGTGCCAGCAGAATGAGGACAACCTCCTACGAGCAGTACTTC,CASRMRTTSYEQYF
TRBV10-3,TRBJ2-2,few,TRBD2,TGTGCCATCAGTGAGACTAGCGGGATAACGGGGGAGCTGTTTTTT,CAISETSGITGELFF
TRBV27,TRBJ1-2,-,-,TGTGCCAGCAGTTTTAGGGACGGCTATGGCTACACCTTC,CASSFRDGYGYTF